This entry features one T cell receptor (beta chain) sequence. The data derive from a study of blood T cell repertoires in COVID-19. Study as a whole: T cells, B-cell-depleted T cells, or PBMCs supplied cDNA or gDNA.

Seattle cases were enrolled at active infection and followed longitudinally. Using immunoSEQ multiplex PCR, the repertoire was profiled, and TCRdb retains in-frame clones only, with some absent. This sample carries 250,000 or so clones, around nine tenths of them seen once, and the ten largest clones take more than 0.8%. V gave up 4 bases and J gave up 4 bases; unmatched junction bases: 5. CDR3 length: 14 residues. Germline V gives CDR1 MNHEY, CDR2 SMNVEV (reference sequence). The sequencing input was peripheral blood. The gene calls are TRBV27 and TRBJ1-1; 8 nucleotides align to TRBD1. The TCR comes from a man aged 25 to 40 with COVID-19, enrolled during active disease. The CDR3 loop reads CASSYAGGGTEAFF. CDR3 coding DNA: TGTGCCAGCAGTTACGCAGGGGGCGGCACTGAAGCTTTCTTT.